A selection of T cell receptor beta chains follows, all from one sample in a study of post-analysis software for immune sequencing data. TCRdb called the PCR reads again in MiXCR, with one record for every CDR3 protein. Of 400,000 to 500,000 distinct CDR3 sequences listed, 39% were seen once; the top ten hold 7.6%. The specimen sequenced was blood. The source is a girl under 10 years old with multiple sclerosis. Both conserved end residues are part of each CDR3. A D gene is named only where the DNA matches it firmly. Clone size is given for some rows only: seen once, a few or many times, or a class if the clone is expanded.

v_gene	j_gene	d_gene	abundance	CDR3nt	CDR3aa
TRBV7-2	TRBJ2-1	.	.	TGTGCCAGCAGCTTTACTTGGAGTAATGAGCAGTTCTTC	CASSFTWSNEQFF
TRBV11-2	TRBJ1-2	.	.	TGTGCCAGCAGGCGGACGGGGGGCTATGGCTACACCTTC	CASRRTGGYGYTF
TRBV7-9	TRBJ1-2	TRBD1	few	TGTGCCAGCAGCTTTAGGGGGCCCGCTAACTATGGCTACACCTTC	CASSFRGPANYGYTF
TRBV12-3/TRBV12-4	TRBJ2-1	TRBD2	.	TGTGCCAGCAGTTTCCGGACTAGCGGGGTCAATGAGCAGTTCTTC	CASSFRTSGVNEQFF
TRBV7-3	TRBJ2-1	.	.	TGTGCCAGCAGCTTAAGGGTTAGTGGGTATAAATACAATGAGCAGTTCTTC	CASSLRVSGYKYNEQFF
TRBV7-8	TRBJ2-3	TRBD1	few	TGTGCCAGCAGCCAACAGTTAGAGGGGTTCAGGGGGCCTTCGGATACGCAGTATTTT	CASSQQLEGFRGPSDTQYF
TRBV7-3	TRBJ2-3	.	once	TGTGTCAGCAGCTTAAGCGGGCCGGGCACAGATACGCAGTATTTT	CVSSLSGPGTDTQYF
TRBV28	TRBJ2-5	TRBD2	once	TGTGCCAGCAGTTTACTGACTAGCGGGAGGCCCCCTAGATGGGAGGAGACCCAGTACTTC	CASSLLTSGRPPRWEETQYF
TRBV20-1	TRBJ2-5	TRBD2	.	TGCAGTGCTAACCAGATAGCGGGAATAGAGACCCAGTACTTC	CSANQIAGIETQYF
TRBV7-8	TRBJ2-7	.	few	TGTGCCAGCAGCATGGACAGCTACGAGCAGTACTTC	CASSMDSYEQYF
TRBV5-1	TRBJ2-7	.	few	TGCGCCAGCAGCTTGTCGGCAGGGGAGCCCTACGAGCAGTACTTC	CASSLSAGEPYEQYF
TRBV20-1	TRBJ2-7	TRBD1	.	TGCAGTGCAAAAACAGGGGATCACGAGCAGTACTTC	CSAKTGDHEQYF
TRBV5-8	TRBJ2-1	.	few	TGTGCCAGCAGCTTGCGGACTCGGAATGAGCAGTTCTTC	CASSLRTRNEQFF
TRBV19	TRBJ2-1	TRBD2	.	TGTGCTAGTAAGAGTAGCGGGAGAATGGGTGAGCAGTTCTTC	CASKSSGRMGEQFF
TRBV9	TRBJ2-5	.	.	TGTGCCAGCAGCGTAGCGGGGAGCCAGGCGGAGACCCAGTACTTC	CASSVAGSQAETQYF
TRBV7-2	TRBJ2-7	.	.	TGTGCCAGCAGCTTAATGCGGCAGTACGAGCAGTACTTC	CASSLMRQYEQYF
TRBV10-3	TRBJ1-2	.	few	TGTGCCATCAGTGAGTCCCAGGGCGGCTACACCTTC	CAISESQGGYTF
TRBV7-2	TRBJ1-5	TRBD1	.	TGTGCCAGCAGCGCTCCAGGGGGGCCCCAGCATTTT	CASSAPGGPQHF
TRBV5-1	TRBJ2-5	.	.	TGCGCCAGCAGCTTGGCCTTGAGGCAACAAGAGACCCAGTACTTC	CASSLALRQQETQYF
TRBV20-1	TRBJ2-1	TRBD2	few	TGCAGTGCTAGAAGTAGCGGGAGACCCTACAATGAGCAGTTCTTC	CSARSSGRPYNEQFF
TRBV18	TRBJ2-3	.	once	TGTGCCAGCTCACCACCGAACCTTATAGATACGCAGTATTTT	CASSPPNLIDTQYF
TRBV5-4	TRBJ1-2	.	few	TGTGCCAGCAGCTTGGATGGGGATCTCTATGGCTACACCTTC	CASSLDGDLYGYTF
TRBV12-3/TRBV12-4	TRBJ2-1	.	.	TGTGCCAGCAGTCCTGAGACATCTTACAATGAGCAGTTCTTC	CASSPETSYNEQFF
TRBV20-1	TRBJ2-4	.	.	TGCAGTGCTAGGCCTTTGACAGCTCAAAACATTCAGTACTTC	CSARPLTAQNIQYF
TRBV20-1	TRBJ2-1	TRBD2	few	TGCAGTGCTAGAACTAGCGGTACTTTCAGCTCCTACAATGAGCAGTTCTTC	CSARTSGTFSSYNEQFF
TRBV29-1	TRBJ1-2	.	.	TGCAGCGTTGCCTGGCTCTTAGCTAACTATGGCTACACCTTC	CSVAWLLANYGYTF
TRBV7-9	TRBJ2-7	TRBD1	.	TGTGCCAGCAGCTCCCCAAGGGACAGGGGACCTTACGAGCAGTACTTC	CASSSPRDRGPYEQYF
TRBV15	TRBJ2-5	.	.	TGTGCCACCAGCAGAGATCATCGGACCCAAGAGACCCAGTACTTC	CATSRDHRTQETQYF
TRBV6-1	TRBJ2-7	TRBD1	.	TGTGCCAGCAATGAGAACCCGCGAGGCAGGGGGTACGAGCAGTACTTC	CASNENPRGRGYEQYF
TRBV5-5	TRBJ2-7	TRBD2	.	TGTGCCAGCGGCCCCGGGTCCCTGACTAGCGGGAGGACACCCTACGAGCAGTACTTC	CASGPGSLTSGRTPYEQYF
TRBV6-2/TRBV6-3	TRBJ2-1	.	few	TGTGCCAGCAGTCAAGAGCAACTCCGGTTCTTC	CASSQEQLRFF
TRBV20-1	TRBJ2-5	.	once	TGCAGTGCTCGCGACAGGTTGGGGGAGACCCAGTACTTC	CSARDRLGETQYF
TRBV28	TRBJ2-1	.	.	TGTGCCAGCAGTCATCAGGGGTCCCCCTCCTACAATGAGCAGTTCTTC	CASSHQGSPSYNEQFF